This TCR beta chain was recorded in a study of T cell repertoires in cytomegalovirus infection. At the level of the study: Shared public TCR beta signatures pointed to both CMV infection and a matching HLA type. Study-wide results and limits: The cumulative frequency of public TCR beta families distinguished individuals who carried CMV together with the relevant HLA.

This clonotype was found many times. Its antigen is unidentified. Trimming shortened V by 3 bases and J by 2 bases, and 11 bases separated the two germline ends. CDR3 length: 15 amino acids. From germline, CDR1 is MDHEN and CDR2 SYDVKM. TCRdb processed the reads anew with MiXCR; each CDR3 protein has one entry. The table has roughly 190,000 distinct CDR3 sequences, nearly 9.5% seen once. The genes are TRBV28 and TRBJ2-1; D unclear. This receptor was obtained from a human donor in good health (CMV status not recorded). Some clones in this sample may be carry-over from other donors' samples. The sequencing sample was made of PBMCs. In nucleotides, the CDR3 is TGTGCCAGCAGTTTTAGGTCCGGAGCCTACAATGAGCAGTTCTTC. As protein: CASSFRSGAYNEQFF.